The sequence of this T cell receptor beta chain was determined in a study of cytomegalovirus exposure and HLA in healthy donors. Study results and caveats: The classifier was said to identify cytomegalovirus status with high specificity and sensitivity. Associated with cytomegalovirus, according to the listing, were 150 to 200 TCR beta chains. Through in vitro validation, three CMV-associated chains were shown to be specific for CMV antigens.

The CDR3 contains 16 residues. CDR1 is LNHDA and CDR2 is SQIVND in the germline V gene (reference sequence). Method: immunoSEQ multiplex PCR; TCRdb's copy keeps in-frame clones and lacks some. In the table there are approximately 230,000 clones, roughly 84% of which are singletons. On this clone itself: Its antigen is not known. The germline gene is not matched at one end of the junction; a read error may be the cause.

Sequencing input: PBMCs. The TCR was taken from a man between 18 and 35 years old in good health and CMV-seropositive. V gene TRBV19 combines with J gene TRBJ2-1, with TRBD1 as a possible D gene (7 bases). The DNA of the CDR3 is TGTGCCAGTAGTAAGGAGGGGGCGACCTCCTTCAATGAGCAGTTCTTC. This translates into CASSKEGATSFNEQFF.